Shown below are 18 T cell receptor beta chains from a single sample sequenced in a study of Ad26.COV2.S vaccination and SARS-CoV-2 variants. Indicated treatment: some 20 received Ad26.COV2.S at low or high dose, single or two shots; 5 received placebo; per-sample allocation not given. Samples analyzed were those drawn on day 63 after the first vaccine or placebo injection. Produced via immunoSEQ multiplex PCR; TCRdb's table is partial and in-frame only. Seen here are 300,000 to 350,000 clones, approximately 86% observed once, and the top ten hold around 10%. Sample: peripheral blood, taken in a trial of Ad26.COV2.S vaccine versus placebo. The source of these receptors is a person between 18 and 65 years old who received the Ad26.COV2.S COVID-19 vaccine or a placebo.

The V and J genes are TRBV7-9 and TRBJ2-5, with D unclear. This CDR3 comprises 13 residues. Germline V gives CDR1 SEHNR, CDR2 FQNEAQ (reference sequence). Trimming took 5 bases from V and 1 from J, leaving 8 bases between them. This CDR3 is CASSAAIQETQYF. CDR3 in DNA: TGTGCCAGCAGCGCTGCGATCCAAGAGACCCAGTACTTC.

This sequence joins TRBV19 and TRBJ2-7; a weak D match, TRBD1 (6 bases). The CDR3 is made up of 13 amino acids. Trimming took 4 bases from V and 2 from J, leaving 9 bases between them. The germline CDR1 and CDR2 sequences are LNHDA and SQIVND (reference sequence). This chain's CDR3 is CASSSRQAYEQYF. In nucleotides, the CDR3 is TGTGCCAGTAGTAGCCGACAGGCCTACGAGCAGTACTTC.

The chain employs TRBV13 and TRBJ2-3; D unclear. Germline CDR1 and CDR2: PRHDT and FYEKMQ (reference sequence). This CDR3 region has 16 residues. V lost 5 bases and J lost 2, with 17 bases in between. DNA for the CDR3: TGTGCCAGCAGCCATGGGCCCAGAGCCTACACAGATACGCAGTATTTT. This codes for CASSHGPRAYTDTQYF.

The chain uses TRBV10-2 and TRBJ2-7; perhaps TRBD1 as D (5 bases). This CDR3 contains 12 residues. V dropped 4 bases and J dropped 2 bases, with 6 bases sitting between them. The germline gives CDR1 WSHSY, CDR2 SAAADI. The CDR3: CASSGQTYEQYF. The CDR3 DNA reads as TGCGCCAGCAGTGGACAGACCTACGAGCAGTACTTC.

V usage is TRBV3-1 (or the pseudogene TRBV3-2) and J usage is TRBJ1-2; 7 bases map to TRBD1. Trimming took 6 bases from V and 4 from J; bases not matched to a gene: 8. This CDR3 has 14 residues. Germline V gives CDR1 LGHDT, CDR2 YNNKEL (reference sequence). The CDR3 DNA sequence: TGTGCCAGCAGTCACCGGACAGGCTCCTATGGCTACACCTTC. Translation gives CASSHRTGSYGYTF.

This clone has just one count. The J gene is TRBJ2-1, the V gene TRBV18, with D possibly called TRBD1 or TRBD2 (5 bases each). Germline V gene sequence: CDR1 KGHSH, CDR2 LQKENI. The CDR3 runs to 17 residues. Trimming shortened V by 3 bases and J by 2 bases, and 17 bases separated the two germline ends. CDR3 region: CASSPGLGAGPYNEQFF. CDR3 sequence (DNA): TGTGCCAGCTCACCGGGGTTGGGAGCAGGGCCCTACAATGAGCAGTTCTTC.

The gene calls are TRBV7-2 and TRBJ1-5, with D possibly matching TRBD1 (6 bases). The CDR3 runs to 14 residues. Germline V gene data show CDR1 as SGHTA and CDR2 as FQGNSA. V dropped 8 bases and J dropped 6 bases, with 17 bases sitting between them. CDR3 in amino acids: CASAKQGSGQPQHF. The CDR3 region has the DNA TGTGCCAGCGCGAAACAGGGAAGCGGTCAGCCCCAGCATTTT.

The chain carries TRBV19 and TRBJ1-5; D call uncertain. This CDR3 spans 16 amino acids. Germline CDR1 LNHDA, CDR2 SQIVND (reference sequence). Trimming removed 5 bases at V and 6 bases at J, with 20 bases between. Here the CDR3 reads CASSLSGLRISQPQHF. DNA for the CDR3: TGTGCCAGTAGTCTCTCCGGTCTCAGGATCAGTCAGCCCCAGCATTTT.

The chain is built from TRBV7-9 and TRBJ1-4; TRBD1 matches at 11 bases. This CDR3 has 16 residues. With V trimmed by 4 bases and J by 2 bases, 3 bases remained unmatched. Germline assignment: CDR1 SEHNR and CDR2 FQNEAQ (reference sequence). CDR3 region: CASSSGQGDTNEKLFF. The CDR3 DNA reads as TGTGCCAGCAGCTCGGGACAGGGGGACACTAATGAAAAACTGTTTTTT.

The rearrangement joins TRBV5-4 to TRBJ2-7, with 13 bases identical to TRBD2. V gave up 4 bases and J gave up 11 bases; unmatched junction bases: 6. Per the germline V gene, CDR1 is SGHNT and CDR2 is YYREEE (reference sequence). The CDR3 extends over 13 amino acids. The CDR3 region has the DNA TGTGCCAGCAGCGAGGGACTAGCGGGACCCAAGTACTTC. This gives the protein CASSEGLAGPKYF.

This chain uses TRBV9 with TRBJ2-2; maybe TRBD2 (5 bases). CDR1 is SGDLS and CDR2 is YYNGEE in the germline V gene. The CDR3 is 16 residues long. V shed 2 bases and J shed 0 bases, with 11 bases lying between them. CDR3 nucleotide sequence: TGTGCCAGCAGCGTCCAGGCGGGCGCGAACACCGGGGAGCTGTTTTTT. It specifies CASSVQAGANTGELFF.

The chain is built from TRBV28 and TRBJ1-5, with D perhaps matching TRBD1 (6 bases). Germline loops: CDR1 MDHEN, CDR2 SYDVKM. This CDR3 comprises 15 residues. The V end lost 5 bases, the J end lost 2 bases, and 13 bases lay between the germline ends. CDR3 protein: CASSPPGDGNQPQHF. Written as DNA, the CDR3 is TGTGCCAGCAGTCCCCCAGGGGATGGCAATCAGCCCCAGCATTTT.

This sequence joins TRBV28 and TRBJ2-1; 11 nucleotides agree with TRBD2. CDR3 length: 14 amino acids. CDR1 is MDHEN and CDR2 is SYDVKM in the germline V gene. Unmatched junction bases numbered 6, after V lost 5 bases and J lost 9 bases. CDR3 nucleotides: TGTGCCAGCAGTGCGCTAGCGGGGGGAGGTGAGCAGTTCTTC. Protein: CASSALAGGGEQFF.

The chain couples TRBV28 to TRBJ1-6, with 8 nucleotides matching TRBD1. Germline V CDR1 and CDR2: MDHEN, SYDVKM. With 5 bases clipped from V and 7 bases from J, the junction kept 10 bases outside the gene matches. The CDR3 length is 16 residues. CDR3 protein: CASSPHRGYGNSPLHF. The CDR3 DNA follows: TGTGCCAGCAGTCCCCACAGGGGGTACGGGAATTCACCCCTCCACTTT.

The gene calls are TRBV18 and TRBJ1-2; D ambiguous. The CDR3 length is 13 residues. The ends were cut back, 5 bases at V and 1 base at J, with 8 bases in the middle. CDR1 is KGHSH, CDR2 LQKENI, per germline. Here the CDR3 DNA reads TGTGCCAGCTCAGGAGGTGATAACTATGGCTACACCTTC. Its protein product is CASSGGDNYGYTF.

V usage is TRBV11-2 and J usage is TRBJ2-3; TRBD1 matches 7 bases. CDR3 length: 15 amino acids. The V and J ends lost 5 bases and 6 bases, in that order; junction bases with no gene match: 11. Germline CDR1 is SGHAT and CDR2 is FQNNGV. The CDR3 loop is CASSPGTALRDTQYF. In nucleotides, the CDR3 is TGTGCCAGCAGCCCGGGGACAGCCTTGAGGGATACGCAGTATTTT.

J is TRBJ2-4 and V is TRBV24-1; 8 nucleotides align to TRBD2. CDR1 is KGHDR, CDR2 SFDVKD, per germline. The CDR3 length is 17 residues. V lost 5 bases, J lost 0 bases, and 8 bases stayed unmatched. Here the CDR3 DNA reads TGTGCCACCAGTGCCTCGGGCGGGGGGCTAGCCAAAAACATTCAGTACTTC. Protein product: CATSASGGGLAKNIQYF.

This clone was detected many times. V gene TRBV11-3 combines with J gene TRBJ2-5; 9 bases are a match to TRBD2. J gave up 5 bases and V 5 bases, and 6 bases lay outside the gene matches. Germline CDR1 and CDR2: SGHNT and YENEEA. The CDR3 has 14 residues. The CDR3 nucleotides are TGTGCCAGCAGCACGAGCGGGGGGAGGGAGACCCAGTACTTC. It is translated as CASSTSGGRETQYF.